This paragraph reports one T cell receptor beta chain. Antigen: not known. Germline loops: CDR1 SNHLY, CDR2 FYNNEI. The V segment lost 2 bases and the J segment 6 bases; nucleotides outside the gene matches: 6. CDR3 size: 16 residues. Assay execution took place at the deep level. Some clones are missing from TCRdb's copy, which holds only in-frame ones; the method was immunoSEQ multiplex PCR. The profile shows over a million clones, 95% to 97% of them singletons. The data were obtained in a study of shared clonotypes between healthy human individuals. Study overall: The cohort comprised a couple of women and a few men. Their ages spanned 18 to 49 years. Whole-study results and caveats: In having few donors, the study represented limited genetic and exposure-history diversity. When naive CD4 clonotypes were compared across several donors, roughly 4.9% were shared.

Sequencing was carried out using naive CD4+ T cells sorted from blood. Subset meaning: CD45RA+ positively selected. This TCR was sampled from a man aged 25-45 years in good health. This sequence joins TRBV2 and TRBJ2-2; 10 bases line up with TRBD1. This CDR3 reads CASSELQGQGSGELFF. The CDR3 region has the DNA TGTGCCAGCAGTGAACTTCAGGGACAGGGGTCCGGGGAGCTGTTTTTT.